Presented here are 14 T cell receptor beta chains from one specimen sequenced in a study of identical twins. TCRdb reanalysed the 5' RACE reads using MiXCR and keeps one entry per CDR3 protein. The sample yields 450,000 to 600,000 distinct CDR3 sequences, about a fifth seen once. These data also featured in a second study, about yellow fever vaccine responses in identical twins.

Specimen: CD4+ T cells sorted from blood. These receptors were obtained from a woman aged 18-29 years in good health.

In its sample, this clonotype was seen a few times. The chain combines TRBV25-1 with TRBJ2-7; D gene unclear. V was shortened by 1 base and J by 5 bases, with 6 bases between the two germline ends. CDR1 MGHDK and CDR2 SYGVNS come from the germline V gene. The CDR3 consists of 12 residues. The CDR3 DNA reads TGTGCCAGCAGTGAATTGGGGAACGAGCAGTACTTC. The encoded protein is CASSELGNEQYF.

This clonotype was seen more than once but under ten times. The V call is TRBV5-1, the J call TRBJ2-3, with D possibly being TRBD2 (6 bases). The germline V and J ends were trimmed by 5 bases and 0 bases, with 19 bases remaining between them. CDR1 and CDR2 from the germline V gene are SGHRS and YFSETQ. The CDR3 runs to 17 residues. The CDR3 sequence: CASSPGLYYTSTDTQYF. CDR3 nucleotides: TGCGCCAGCAGTCCGGGACTGTACTACACTAGCACAGATACGCAGTATTTT.

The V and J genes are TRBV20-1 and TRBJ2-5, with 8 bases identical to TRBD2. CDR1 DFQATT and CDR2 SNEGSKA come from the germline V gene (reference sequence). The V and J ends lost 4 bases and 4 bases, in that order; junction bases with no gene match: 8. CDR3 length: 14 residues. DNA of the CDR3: TGCAGTGCTATCAGCGGGAGCCGGGGAGAGACCCAGTACTTC. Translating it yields CSAISGSRGETQYF.

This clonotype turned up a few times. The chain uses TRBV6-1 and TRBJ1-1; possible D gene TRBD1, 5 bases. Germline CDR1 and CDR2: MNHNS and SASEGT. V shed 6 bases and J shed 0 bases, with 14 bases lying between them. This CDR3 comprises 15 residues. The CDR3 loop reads CASRRGSSMNTEAFF. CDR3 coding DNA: TGTGCCAGCAGGCGGGGGTCCAGCATGAACACTGAAGCTTTCTTT.

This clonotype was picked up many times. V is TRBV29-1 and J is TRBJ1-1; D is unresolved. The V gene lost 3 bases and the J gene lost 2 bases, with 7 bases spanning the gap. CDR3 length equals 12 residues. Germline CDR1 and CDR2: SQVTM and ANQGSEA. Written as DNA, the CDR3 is TGCAGCGTTGACTGGACCAACACTGAAGCTTTCTTT. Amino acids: CSVDWTNTEAFF.

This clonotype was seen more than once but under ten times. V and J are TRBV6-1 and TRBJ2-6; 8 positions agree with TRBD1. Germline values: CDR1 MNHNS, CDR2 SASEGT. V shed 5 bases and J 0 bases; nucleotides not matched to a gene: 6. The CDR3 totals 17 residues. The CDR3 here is CASSRGQGTSGANVLTF. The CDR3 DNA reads TGTGCCAGCAGTAGAGGACAGGGTACCTCTGGGGCCAACGTCCTGACTTTC.

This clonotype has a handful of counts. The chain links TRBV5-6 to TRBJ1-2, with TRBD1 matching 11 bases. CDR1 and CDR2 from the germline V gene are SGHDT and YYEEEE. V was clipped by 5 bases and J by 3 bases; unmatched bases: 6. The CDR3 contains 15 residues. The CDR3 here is CASSPPGQGDYGYTF. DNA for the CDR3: TGTGCCAGCAGTCCACCGGGACAGGGGGACTATGGCTACACCTTC. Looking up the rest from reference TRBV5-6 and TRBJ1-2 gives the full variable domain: DAGVTQSPTHLIKTRGQQVTLRCSPKSGHDTVSWYQQALGQGPQFIFQYYEEEERQRGNFPDRFSGHQFPNYSSELNVNALLLGDSALYLCASSPPGQGDYGYTFGSGTRLTVV.

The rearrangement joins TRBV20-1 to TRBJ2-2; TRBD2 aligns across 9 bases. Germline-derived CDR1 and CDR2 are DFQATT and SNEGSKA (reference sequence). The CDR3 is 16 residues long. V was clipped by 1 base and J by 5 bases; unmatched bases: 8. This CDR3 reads CSARGTSAFWTGELFF. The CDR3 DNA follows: TGCAGTGCTAGAGGGACTAGCGCCTTTTGGACCGGGGAGCTGTTTTTT.

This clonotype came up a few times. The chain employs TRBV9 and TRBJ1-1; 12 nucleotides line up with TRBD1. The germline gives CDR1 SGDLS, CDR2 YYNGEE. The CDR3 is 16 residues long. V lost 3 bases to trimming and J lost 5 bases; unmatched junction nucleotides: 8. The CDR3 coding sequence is TGTGCCAGCAGCGCGGGACAGGGGGCTGATAGGACTGAAGCTTTCTTT. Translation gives CASSAGQGADRTEAFF.

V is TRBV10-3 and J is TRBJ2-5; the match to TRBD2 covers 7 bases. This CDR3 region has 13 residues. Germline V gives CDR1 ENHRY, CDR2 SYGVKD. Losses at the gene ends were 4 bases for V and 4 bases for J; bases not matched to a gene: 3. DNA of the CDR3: TGTGCCATCAGTGCTGGGGAGGGAGAGACCCAGTACTTC. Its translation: CAISAGEGETQYF.

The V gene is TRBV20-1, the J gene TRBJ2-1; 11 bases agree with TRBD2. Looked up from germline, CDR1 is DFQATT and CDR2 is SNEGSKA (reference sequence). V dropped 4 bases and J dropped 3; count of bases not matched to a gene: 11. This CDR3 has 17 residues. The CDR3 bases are TGCAGTGCTAAGCCGACTAGCGGGAACCCCAACTACAATGAGCAGTTCTTC. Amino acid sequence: CSAKPTSGNPNYNEQFF.

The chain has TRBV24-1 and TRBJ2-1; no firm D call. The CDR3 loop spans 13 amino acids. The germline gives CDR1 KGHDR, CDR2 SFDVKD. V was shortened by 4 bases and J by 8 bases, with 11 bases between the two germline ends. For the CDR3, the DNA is TGTGCCACCAGTGACCTCATGTACGATGAGCAGTTCTTC. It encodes CATSDLMYDEQFF.

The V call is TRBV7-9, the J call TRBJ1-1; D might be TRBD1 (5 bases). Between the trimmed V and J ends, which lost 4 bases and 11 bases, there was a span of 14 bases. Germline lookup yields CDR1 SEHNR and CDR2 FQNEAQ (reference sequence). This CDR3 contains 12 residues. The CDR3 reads CASSSGGRGAFF. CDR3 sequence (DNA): TGTGCCAGCAGCTCGGGCGGTCGGGGGGCTTTCTTT.

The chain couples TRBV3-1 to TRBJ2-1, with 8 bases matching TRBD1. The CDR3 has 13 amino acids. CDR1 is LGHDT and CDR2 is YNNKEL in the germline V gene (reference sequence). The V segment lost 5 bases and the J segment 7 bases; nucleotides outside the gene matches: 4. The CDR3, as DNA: TGTGCCAGCAGCTGGACAGGGAAAAATGAGCAGTTCTTC. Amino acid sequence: CASSWTGKNEQFF.